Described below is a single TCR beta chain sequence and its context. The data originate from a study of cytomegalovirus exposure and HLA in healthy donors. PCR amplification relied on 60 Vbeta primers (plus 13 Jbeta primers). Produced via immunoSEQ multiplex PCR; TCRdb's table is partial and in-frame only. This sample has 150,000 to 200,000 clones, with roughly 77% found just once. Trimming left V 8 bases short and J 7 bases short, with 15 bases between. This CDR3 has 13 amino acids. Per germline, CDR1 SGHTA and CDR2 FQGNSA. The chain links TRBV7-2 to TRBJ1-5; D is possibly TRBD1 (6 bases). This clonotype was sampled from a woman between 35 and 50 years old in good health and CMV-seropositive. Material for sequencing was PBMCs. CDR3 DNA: TGTGCCAGCGGATTACAGGGTTACCAGCCCCAGCATTTT. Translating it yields CASGLQGYQPQHF.